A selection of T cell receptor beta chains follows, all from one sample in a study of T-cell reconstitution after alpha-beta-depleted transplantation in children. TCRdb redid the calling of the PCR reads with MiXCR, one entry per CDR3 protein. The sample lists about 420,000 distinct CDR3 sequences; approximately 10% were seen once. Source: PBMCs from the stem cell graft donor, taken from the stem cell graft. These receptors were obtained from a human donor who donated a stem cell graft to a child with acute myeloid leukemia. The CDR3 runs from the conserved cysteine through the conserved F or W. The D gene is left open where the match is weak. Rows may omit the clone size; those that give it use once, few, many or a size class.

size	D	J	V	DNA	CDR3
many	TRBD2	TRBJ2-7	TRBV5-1	TGCGCCAGCAGCTTGGAGGCGGGAGCTGGGTACGAGCAGTACTTC	CASSLEAGAGYEQYF
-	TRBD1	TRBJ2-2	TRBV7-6	TGTGCCAGCAGCTTAACGATGGGGACAGTCACCGGGGAGCTGTTTTTT	CASSLTMGTVTGELFF
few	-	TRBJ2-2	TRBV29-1	TGCAGCGGTCTAGGGTGGAACACCGGGGAGCTGTTTTTT	CSGLGWNTGELFF
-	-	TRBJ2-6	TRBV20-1	TGCAGTGCTAGAGCCTGGGGGGACTCTGGGGCCAACGTCCTGACTTTC	CSARAWGDSGANVLTF
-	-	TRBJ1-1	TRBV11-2	TGTGCCAGCAGCTTAGAGCGGCAGGGAACGAAGAACACTGAAGCTTTCTTT	CASSLERQGTKNTEAFF
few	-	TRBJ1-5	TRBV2	TGTGCCAGCAGTGCCGAGGGCGATCAGCCCCAGCATTTT	CASSAEGDQPQHF
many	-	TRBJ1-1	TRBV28	TGTGCCAGCAGTTTAATGGGGGGCACTGAAGCTTTCTTT	CASSLMGGTEAFF
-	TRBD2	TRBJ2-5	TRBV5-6	TGTGCCAGCAGCCAACTAGCGGGGGGGCCAGGGGAGACCCAGTACTTC	CASSQLAGGPGETQYF
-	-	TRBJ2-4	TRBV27	TGTGCCAGCAGTTTGTCTCCGACAAACATTCAGTACTTC	CASSLSPTNIQYF
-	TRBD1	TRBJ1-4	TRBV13	TGTGCCAGCAGCCCGGGGACAGGGGCAACTAATGAAAAACTGTTTTTT	CASSPGTGATNEKLFF
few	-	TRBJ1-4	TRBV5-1	TGCGCCAGCAGTTTTGGGGGAAGTTCAACTAATGAAAAACTGTTTTTT	CASSFGGSSTNEKLFF
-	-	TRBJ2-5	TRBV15	TGTGCCACCAGCAGAGATCCGGGACGGATCCAAGAGACCCAGTACTTC	CATSRDPGRIQETQYF
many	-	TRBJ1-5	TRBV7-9	TGTGCCAGCAGCTTTGGTGGGGCCAATCAGCCCCAGCATTTT	CASSFGGANQPQHF
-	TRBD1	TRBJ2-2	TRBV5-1	TGCGCCAGCAGCTTCTTCCCGGGACAGACACGAAGCGGCGGGGAGCTGTTTTTT	CASSFFPGQTRSGGELFF
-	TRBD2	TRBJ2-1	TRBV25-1	TGTGCCAGCAGTGAATATTTCCCTAGCGGGGGCCTGAATGAGCAGTTCTTC	CASSEYFPSGGLNEQFF
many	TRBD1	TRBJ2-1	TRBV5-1	TGCGCCAGCAGCTTAGGTCCCGGACAGGGGATGGATGAGCAGTTCTTC	CASSLGPGQGMDEQFF
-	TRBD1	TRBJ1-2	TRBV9	TGTGCCAGCAGCCAGAACCCTAACCCGGGACAGGGATCCATACCGTATGGCTACACCTTC	CASSQNPNPGQGSIPYGYTF
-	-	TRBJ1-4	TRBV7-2	TGTGCCAGCAGCTTAGCGTCGGTACAGGGAGGTGAAAAACTGTTTTTT	CASSLASVQGGEKLFF
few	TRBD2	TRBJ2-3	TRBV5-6	TGTGCCAGCAGCAACGATCGGGAGGCAAACACAGATACGCAGTATTTT	CASSNDREANTDTQYF
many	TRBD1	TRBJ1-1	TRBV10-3	TGTGCCATCAGTGGGGACAGGGGGTCGACTGAAGCTTTCTTT	CAISGDRGSTEAFF
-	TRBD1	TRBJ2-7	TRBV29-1	TGCAGCGGTGCGGACAGGGAGATTGGCGAGCAGTACTTC	CSGADREIGEQYF
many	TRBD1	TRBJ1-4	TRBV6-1	TGTGCCAGCATTCCCGGAGGGGGCGGAAATGAAAAACTGTTTTTT	CASIPGGGGNEKLFF
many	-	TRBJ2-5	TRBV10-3	TGTGCCATCAGTGAGTCGACTGGTTCGGAGACCCAGTACTTC	CAISESTGSETQYF
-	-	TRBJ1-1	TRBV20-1	TGCAGTGCCCCAGGGATTGGGACCACTGAAGCTTTCTTT	CSAPGIGTTEAFF
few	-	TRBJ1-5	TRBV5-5	TGTGCCAGCAGCTTGGGACAGGCGGGTCAGCCCCAGCATTTT	CASSLGQAGQPQHF
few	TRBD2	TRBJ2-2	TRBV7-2	TGTGCCAGCAGCCCTCTAGCGGGGGGGTGGAACACCGGGGAGCTGTTTTTT	CASSPLAGGWNTGELFF
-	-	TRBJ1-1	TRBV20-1	TGCAGTGCTCGGGGGGCGTTGGGCACTGAAGCTTTCTTT	CSARGALGTEAFF
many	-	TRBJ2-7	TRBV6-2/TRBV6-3	TGTGCCAGCAGTAACTCCTACGAGCAGTACTTC	CASSNSYEQYF
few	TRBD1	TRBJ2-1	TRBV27	TGTGCCAGCAGTTTCACAGGGGGCGTCCCCTACAATGAGCAGTTCTTC	CASSFTGGVPYNEQFF
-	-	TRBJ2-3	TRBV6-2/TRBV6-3	TGTGCCAGCAGCCCGTTGTTTGCAGATACGCAGTATTTT	CASSPLFADTQYF
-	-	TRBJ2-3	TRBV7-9	TGTGCCAGCAGCCCCCCTTGGGGAGGCACAGATACGCAGTATTTT	CASSPPWGGTDTQYF
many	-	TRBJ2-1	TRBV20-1	TGCAGTGCTAGGAGACAGAACTACAATGAGCAGTTCTTC	CSARRQNYNEQFF
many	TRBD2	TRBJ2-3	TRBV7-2	TGTGCCAGCAGCTTTGGGACTACCGGAGGGGATACGCAGTATTTT	CASSFGTTGGDTQYF
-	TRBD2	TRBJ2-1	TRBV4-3	TGCGCCAGCAGCCAAGATCTTTCTGGGACTAGCGGGAGAAGTAATGAGCAGTTCTTC	CASSQDLSGTSGRSNEQFF
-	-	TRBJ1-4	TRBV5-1	TGCGCCAGCAGCTTGGTCCCCGATGAAAAACTGTTTTTT	CASSLVPDEKLFF
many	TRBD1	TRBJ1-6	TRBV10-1	TGCGCCAGCAGTGACACAGGGGATTCACCCCTCCACTTT	CASSDTGDSPLHF
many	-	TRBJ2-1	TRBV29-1	TGCAGCGGACTACCCTTGGGGCCTGAGCAGTTCTTC	CSGLPLGPEQFF
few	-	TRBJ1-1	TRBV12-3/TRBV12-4	TGTGCCAGCAGTTTTGGGGTCGGGTGGGGGGAGAACACTGAAGCTTTCTTT	CASSFGVGWGENTEAFF
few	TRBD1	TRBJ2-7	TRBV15	TGTGCCACCAGCACACCGGACAGGGGACTCTACGAGCAGTACTTC	CATSTPDRGLYEQYF
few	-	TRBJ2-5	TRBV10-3	TGTGCCATCAGTGAGACTCGGGACGCACCGCTCCAAGAGACCCAGTACTTC	CAISETRDAPLQETQYF
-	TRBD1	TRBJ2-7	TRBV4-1	TGCGCCAGCAGCCAAGAATGGTTCGGGACAGACTCTAGTTTCTACGAGCAGTACTTC	CASSQEWFGTDSSFYEQYF
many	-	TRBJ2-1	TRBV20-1	TGCAGTGCTACCCCCCACGACAGCTCCTACAATGAGCAGTTCTTC	CSATPHDSSYNEQFF
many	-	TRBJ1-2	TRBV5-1	TGCGCCAGCAGCTTCTCAAACGGGCCCTATGGCTACACCTTC	CASSFSNGPYGYTF
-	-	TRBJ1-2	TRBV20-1	TGCAGTGCTAGTCTGGGGGATGGCTACACCTTC	CSASLGDGYTF
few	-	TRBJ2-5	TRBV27	TGTGCCAGCAGTTTAAGGTTTCTGCAAGAGACCCAGTACTTC	CASSLRFLQETQYF
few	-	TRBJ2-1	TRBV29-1	TGCAGCGTCGTCCGCAATGAGCAGTTCTTC	CSVVRNEQFF
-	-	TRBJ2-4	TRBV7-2	TGTGCCAGCAGCTTCAGCGGAAAAAACATTCAGTACTTC	CASSFSGKNIQYF
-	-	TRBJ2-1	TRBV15	TGTGCCACCAGCAGAGAGGGCCGGGGGCAATCCTACAATGAGCAGTTCTTC	CATSREGRGQSYNEQFF
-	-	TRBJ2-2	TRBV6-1	TGTGCCAGCAGTGCACAGGGCCCGAACACCGGGGAGCTGTTTTTT	CASSAQGPNTGELFF
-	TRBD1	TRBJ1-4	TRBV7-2	TGTGCCAGCAGCTTAGACAGGGGGTCGGCTAATGAAAAACTGTTTTTT	CASSLDRGSANEKLFF
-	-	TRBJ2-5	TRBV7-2	TGTGCCAGCAGCTTTCAGCAGGGCCTTGAGACCCAGTACTTC	CASSFQQGLETQYF
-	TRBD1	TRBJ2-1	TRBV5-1	TGCGCCAGCAGCCAGGACAGGGGGAACAATGAGCAGTTCTTC	CASSQDRGNNEQFF
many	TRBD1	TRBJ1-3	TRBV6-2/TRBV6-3	TGTGCCAGCAGTCTACGGGACAGATATGGAAACACCATATATTTT	CASSLRDRYGNTIYF
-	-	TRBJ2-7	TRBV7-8	TGTGCCAGCAGCTTAAGCCCCGGGACACACTACGAGCAGTACTTC	CASSLSPGTHYEQYF
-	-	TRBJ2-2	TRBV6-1	TGTGCCAGCAGTGACCCTAGCGCCGGCGGGGAGCTGTTTTTT	CASSDPSAGGELFF
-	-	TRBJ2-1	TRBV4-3	TGCGCCAGCAGCCAAGATGGTGCAGGCAATGAGCAGTTCTTC	CASSQDGAGNEQFF
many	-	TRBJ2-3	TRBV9	TGTGCCAGCAATCCGGACTTTGAGGCAGATACGCAGTATTTT	CASNPDFEADTQYF
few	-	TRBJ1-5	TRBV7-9	TGTGCCACAGGGTCCAGGGATCAGCCCCAGCATTTT	CATGSRDQPQHF